The clone carrying this T cell receptor (beta chain) has at least ten counts. The individuals who served as donors were healthy Caucasians living in Russia, aged about 6 to 90. Donors each provided about 9.5 milliliters of peripheral blood. Primed by a sample-barcoded 5' primer and a J-beta primer mix, a second PCR proceeded for about 6 to 11 cycles. Every sample returned 2.5 million or more CDR3-containing paired-end reads. TCRdb called the 5' RACE reads again in MiXCR, with one record for every CDR3 protein. Among around 780,000 distinct CDR3 sequences listed, around 50% were seen once. This entry is derived from a study of blood T cells in healthy people across ages. Losses at the gene ends were 4 bases for V and 4 bases for J; bases not matched to a gene: 3. Germline V CDR1 and CDR2: LGHNA, YNFKEQ. The CDR3 consists of 14 residues.

This sequence originates from a middle-aged man in good health. The sample taken for sequencing was blood. The V gene is TRBV4-2, the J gene TRBJ2-5, with 10 bases lining up with TRBD2. For the CDR3, the DNA is TGTGCCAGCAGCCCGAGCGGGGGGGGAGAGACCCAGTACTTC. Translated, it gives CASSPSGGGETQYF.